The entry that follows covers one T cell receptor beta chain sequence. Its antigen remains unknown. This entry belongs to a study of T cell repertoires in cytomegalovirus infection. Study in general: CMV epitopes, recently identified HLA-C-restricted and well-studied HLA-B-restricted, were used. Carrying CMV and the relevant HLA type showed in public TCR beta signatures.

TCRdb itself ran the reads through MiXCR, one entry per CDR3 protein. Among about 830,000 distinct CDR3 sequences listed, about 33% were seen once. CDR1 is MNHEY and CDR2 is SMNVEV in the germline V gene (reference sequence). Trimming left V 6 bases short and J 4 bases short, with 20 bases between. This CDR3 spans 16 amino acids. Sequencing was performed on cultured CD8+ T cells from PBMCs, taken from culture after CMV antigen stimulation. The receptor's source is a human donor in good health (CMV status not recorded). Some clones in this sample may be carry-over from other donors' samples. This chain joins TRBV27 and TRBJ2-3; D remains ambiguous. This CDR3 reads CASSPGGRPQADTQYF. In DNA form, the CDR3 reads TGTGCCAGCAGCCCCGGTGGGCGTCCCCAGGCAGATACGCAGTATTTT.